This T cell receptor beta chain derives from a study of blood T cell repertoires in COVID-19 (dated by TCRdb to the early 2020s). About the full investigation: The collaborator samples originated in the United States, Italy and Spain and spanned the acute and convalescent phases of COVID-19. The material from the prospective study consisted of cDNA or gDNA derived from T cells, B-cell-depleted T cells, or PBMCs. Subjects who had been exposed to COVID-19, were actively infected with it, or had recovered from it provided the deeply sampled blood TCRbeta repertoires that made up the dataset. The repertoires were released in a freely available public database intended as a resource for research on the immune response to SARS-CoV-2. Samples were obtained from the ongoing ImmuneRACE study (first 160 participants) and from about 1,300 subjects provided by 6 global collaborators. Nearly every sample came with metadata listing a de-identified subject ID, COVID-19 status, age in years and sex. Where available, HLA class I and class II types were obtained from metadata supplied by the sample provider rather than from assay-based typing.

TCRbeta CDR3 regions were amplified from genomic DNA by means of the immunoSEQ Assay, a bias-controlled multiplex PCR. Per the authors' processing: Within the assay, amplification of reference gene primers was used to estimate how many nucleated cells each sample contained. Sequence reads were collapsed and filtered to measure the absolute abundance of every unique TCRbeta CDR3 rearrangement. Productive Simpson clonality was computed per sample as the square root of Simpson's diversity index over productive rearrangements. What TCRdb holds here is the immuneACCESS table cut down to in-frame rearrangements. Part of the clones is not present; checked against another copy, under half of the missing clones reflect an unresolved V gene, and the others are unexplained. V and J calls and clone size are as listed in that table; D and trimming were resolved from the DNA. This sample has 100,000 or so clones in its table, and 85% to 95% of those were observed once. The leading ten clones occupy around 5.8% of the sample.

Turning to this clone: Its antigen is unknown. Base-call qualities are not available, and no considerably larger clone is one nucleotide away.

The collaborating institutions used their own protocols to collect whole blood in K2EDTA tubes. For TCRbeta analysis, collaborators shipped samples in one of three forms: frozen whole blood, isolated PBMCs, or DNA extracted from either of those sample types. From the cysteine through the phenylalanine, the CDR3 covers 17 amino acids. The retained sequence is limited to the CDR3, 51 bases, with the frame set at the first base. V lost 0 bases and J lost 2 bases; the stretch between them is 13 bases long. From a lookup of the germline V gene, CDR1 and CDR2 are MNHEY and SVGEGT. The paper as a whole reports these results and caveats: How much clinical and demographic metadata was included differed by source and by participant, and the metadata was provided uncurated.

The rearranged chain carries TRBV6-2 or TRBV6-3 and TRBJ2-2; a tentative D call is TRBD1 (5 bases match). This TCR was sampled from a man aged 50-59 years with active COVID-19. Sample: peripheral blood. CDR3 protein: CASSYSWGRVNTGELFF. The nucleotide sequence reads as follows: TGTGCCAGCAGTTACTCTTGGGGCAGGGTCAACACCGGGGAGCTGTTTTTT.